This TCR beta chain stems from a study of T cells in localized non-small cell lung cancer. Notes on the study in general: Within adjacent lung there appeared a median roughly 60 of the top 100 tumor clones.

As to this clone: Its antigen is as yet unknown.

CDR3 length equals 12 residues. Germline CDR1 reads LNHDA; CDR2 reads SQIVND (reference sequence). V dropped 1 base and J dropped 8 bases, with 5 bases sitting between them. Clones were read by immunoSEQ multiplex PCR, and TCRdb kept only the in-frame ones, dropping some. In the table there are 2,000 or so clones, around 20% of which are singletons. The receptor was derived from a woman between 40 and 69 years old with stage I lung adenocarcinoma. The rearrangement joins TRBV19 to TRBJ1-4; D is undetermined. This material consisted of normal lung tissue next to the tumor, taken before any cancer treatment. As DNA, the CDR3 is TGTGCCAGTAGTATAGTCGGGGAAAAACTGTTTTTT. Translation: CASSIVGEKLFF.